This T cell receptor (beta chain) is from a study of T cells in Graves' hyperthyroidism and ophthalmopathy. RNA transcripts served as the template for amplifying TCR beta CDR3 regions. RT-PCR in the first round (using the HTBI primer set) targeted the TCR CDR3. TCRdb fed the multiplex PCR reads into MiXCR, producing one record per CDR3 protein. The table shows 200,000 to 250,000 distinct CDR3 sequences, with roughly 17% occurring only once. This clonotype occurred many times. The target antigen is unknown. Germline V gives CDR1 ENHRY, CDR2 SYGVKD. Germline trimming cut 2 bases from V and 5 bases from J; bases unmatched to any gene: 12. CDR3 size: 16 residues. Study-level findings and limits: Ophthalmopathy was distinguished from stable hyperthyroidism by 13 V-J signatures. Researchers found most expanded thyroid clonotypes above 0.001 in blood as well.

This rearrangement joins TRBV10-3 to TRBJ2-7; 7 bases are shared with TRBD1. Sequenced input: blood. The TCR was taken from a woman aged 18-29 years with Graves' ophthalmopathy. DNA of the CDR3: TGTGCCATCAGTGAGAGAGTGGGACCACAGGGGAACGAGCAGTACTTC. Its protein is CAISERVGPQGNEQYF.